The clone carrying this T cell receptor beta chain is labeled as medium-sized. Its matching antigen is unknown. CDR3 length: 15 residues. Trimming at V came to 2 bases and at J to 8 bases, leaving 10 bases not matched to a gene. The germline gives CDR1 DFQATT, CDR2 SNEGSKA (reference sequence). This sample is part of a study of vaccination and CD4 T cells after COVID-19. Sequencing of DNA taken from cultured CD4+ T cells relied on the Oncomine TCR Beta short-read assay. Cultured CD4+ T cells were the source of extracted genomic DNA. TCRdb reanalysed the PCR reads using MiXCR and keeps one entry per CDR3 protein. The sample consists of 8,700 or so distinct CDR3 sequences, over 25% of them appearing once. As to treatment: roughly 10-day PBMC culture with coronavirus spike peptide pools or control peptides (ViraFEST assay). Gathering of the CD4+ T cells, from the unexposed donor, took place before the COVID-19 pandemic (2011-2018).

This chain links TRBV20-1 with TRBJ2-2, with 8 bases matching TRBD1. What was sequenced was CD4+ T cells from blood, cultured in vitro. This clonotype was sampled from a human donor in good health. This CDR3 is CSARPGQGVAGELFF. The CDR3 region has the DNA TGCAGTGCTAGACCCGGACAGGGTGTAGCGGGGGAGCTGTTTTTT.